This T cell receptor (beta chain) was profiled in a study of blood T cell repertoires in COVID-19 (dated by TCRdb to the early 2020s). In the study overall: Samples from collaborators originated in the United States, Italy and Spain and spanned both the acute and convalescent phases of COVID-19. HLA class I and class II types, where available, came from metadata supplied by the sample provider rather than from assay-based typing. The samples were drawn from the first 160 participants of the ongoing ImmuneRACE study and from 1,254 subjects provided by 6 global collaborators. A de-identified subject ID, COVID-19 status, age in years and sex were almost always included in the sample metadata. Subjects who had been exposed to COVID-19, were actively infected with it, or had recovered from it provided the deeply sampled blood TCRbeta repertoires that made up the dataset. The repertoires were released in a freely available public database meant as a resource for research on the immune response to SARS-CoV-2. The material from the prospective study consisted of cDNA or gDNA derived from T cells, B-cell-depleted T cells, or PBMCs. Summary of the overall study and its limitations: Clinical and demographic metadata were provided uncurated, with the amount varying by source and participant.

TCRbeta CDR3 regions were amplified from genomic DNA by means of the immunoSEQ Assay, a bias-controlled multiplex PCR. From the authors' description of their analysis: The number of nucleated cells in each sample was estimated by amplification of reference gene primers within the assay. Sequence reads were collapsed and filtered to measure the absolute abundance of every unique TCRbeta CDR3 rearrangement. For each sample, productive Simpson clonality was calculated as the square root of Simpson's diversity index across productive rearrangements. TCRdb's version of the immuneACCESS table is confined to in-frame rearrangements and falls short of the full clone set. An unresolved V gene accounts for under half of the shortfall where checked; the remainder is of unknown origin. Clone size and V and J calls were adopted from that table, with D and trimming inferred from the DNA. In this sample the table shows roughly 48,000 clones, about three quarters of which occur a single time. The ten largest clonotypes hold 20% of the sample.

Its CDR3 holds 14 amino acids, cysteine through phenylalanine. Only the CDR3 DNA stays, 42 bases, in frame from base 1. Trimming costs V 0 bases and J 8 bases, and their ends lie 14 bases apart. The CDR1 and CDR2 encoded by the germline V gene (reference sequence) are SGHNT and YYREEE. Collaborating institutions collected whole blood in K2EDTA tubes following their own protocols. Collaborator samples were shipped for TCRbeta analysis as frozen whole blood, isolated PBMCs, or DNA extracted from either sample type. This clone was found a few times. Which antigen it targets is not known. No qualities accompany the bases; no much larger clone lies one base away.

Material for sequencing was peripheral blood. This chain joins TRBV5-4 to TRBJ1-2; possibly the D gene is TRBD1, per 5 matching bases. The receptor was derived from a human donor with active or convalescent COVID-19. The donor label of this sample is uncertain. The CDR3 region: CASSLAGPKGGYTF. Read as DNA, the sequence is TGTGCCAGCAGCTTGGCCGGGCCTAAGGGGGGCTACACCTTC.